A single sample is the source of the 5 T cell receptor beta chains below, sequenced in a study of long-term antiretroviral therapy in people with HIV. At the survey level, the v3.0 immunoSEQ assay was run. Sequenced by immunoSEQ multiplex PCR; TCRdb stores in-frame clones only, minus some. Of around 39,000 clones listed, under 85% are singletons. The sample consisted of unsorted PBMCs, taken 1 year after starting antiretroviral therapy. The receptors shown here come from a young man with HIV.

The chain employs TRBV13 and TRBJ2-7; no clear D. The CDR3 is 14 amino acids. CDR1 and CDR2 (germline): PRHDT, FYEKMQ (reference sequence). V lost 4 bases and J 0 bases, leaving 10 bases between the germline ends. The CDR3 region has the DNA TGTGCCAGCAGCTCCCGAACTGTCTCCTACGAGCAGTACTTC. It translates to CASSSRTVSYEQYF.

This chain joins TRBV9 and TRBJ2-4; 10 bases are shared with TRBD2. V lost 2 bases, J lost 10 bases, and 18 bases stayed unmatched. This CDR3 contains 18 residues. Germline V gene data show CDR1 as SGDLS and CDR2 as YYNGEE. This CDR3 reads CASSVPSIAGGPGGIQYF. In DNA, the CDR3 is TGTGCCAGCAGCGTCCCTTCTATAGCGGGAGGTCCCGGCGGGATTCAGTACTTC.

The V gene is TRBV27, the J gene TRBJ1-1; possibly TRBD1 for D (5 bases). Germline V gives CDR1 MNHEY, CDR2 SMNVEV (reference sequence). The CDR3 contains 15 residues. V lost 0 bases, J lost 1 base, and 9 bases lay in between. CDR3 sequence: CASSLSGRANTEAFF. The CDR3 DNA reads TGTGCCAGCAGTTTATCGGGCAGGGCGAACACTGAAGCTTTCTTT.

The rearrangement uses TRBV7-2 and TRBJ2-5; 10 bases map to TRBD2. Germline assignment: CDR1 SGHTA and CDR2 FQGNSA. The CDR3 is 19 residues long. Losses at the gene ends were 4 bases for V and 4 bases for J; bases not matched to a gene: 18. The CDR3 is CASSYYGVLAGCMRETQYF. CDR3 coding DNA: TGTGCCAGCAGCTACTATGGGGTACTAGCGGGATGCATGCGAGAGACCCAGTACTTC. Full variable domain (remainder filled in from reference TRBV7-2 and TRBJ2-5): GAGVSQSPSNKVTEKGKDVELRCDPISGHTALYWYRQSLGQGLEFLIYFQGNSAPDKSGLPSDRFSAERTGGSVSTLTIQRTQQEDSAVYLCASSYYGVLAGCMRETQYFGPGTRLLVL.

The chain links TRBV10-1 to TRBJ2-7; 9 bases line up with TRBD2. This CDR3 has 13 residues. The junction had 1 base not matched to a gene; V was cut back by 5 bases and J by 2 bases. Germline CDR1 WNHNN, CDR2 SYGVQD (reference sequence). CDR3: CASSSGGTYEQYF. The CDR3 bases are TGCGCCAGCAGTAGCGGGGGGACCTACGAGCAGTACTTC.